This TCR beta chain was recovered during a study of blood T cell repertoires in COVID-19. Clones were sequenced by immunoSEQ multiplex PCR, and TCRdb holds only the in-frame ones, with some missing. In the table there are 150,000 or so clones, around 76% of which are singletons. The germline gives CDR1 MNHNS, CDR2 SASEGT. The CDR3 spans 15 residues. Trimming took 5 bases from V and 8 from J; bases not matched to a gene: 8. This receptor was obtained from a woman in her 70s with acute or convalescent COVID-19. Sequencing was done on a sample of peripheral blood. V usage is TRBV6-1 and J usage is TRBJ1-4; 10 bases are shared with TRBD1. Here the CDR3 reads CASSSRGTGDEKLFF. The CDR3 coding sequence is TGTGCCAGCAGTTCACGAGGGACAGGGGACGAAAAACTGTTTTTT.